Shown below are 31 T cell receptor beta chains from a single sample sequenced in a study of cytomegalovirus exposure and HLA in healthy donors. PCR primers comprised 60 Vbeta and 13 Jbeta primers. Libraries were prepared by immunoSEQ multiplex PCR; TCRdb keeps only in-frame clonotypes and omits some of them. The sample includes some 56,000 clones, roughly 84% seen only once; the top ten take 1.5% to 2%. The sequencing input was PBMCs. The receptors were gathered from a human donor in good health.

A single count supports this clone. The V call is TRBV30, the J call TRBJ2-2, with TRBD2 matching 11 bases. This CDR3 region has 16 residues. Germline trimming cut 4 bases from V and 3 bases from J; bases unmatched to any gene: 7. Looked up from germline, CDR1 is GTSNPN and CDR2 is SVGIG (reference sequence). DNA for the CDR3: TGTGCCTGGAATGATCTAGCGGGGGGATACACCGGGGAGCTGTTTTTT. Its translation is CAWNDLAGGYTGELFF.

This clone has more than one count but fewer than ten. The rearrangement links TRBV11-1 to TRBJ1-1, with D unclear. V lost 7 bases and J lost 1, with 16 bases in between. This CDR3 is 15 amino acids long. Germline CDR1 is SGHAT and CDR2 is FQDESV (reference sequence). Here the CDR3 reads CASNFPRRPNTEAFF. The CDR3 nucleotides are TGTGCCAGCAACTTTCCGAGGAGGCCGAACACTGAAGCTTTCTTT.

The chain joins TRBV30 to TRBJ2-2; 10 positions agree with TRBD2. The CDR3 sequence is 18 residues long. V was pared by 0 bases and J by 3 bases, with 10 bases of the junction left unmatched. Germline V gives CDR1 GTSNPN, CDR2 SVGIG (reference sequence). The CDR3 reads CAWSVGQRGGLDTGELFF. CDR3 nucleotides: TGTGCCTGGAGTGTAGGCCAGCGGGGGGGCCTCGACACCGGGGAGCTGTTTTTT.

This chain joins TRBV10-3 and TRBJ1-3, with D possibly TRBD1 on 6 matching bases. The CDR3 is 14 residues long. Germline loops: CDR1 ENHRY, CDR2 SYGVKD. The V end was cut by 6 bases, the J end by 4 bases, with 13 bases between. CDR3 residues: CAISRGGTGNTIYF. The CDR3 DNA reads TGTGCCATCAGCAGAGGGGGAACCGGAAACACCATATATTTT.

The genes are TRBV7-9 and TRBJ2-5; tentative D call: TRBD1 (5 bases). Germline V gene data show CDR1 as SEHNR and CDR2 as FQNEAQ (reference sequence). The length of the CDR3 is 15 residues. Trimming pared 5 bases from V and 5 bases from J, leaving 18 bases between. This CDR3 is CASSPFWTSNETQYF. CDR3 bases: TGTGCCAGCAGCCCCTTTTGGACAAGTAATGAGACCCAGTACTTC.

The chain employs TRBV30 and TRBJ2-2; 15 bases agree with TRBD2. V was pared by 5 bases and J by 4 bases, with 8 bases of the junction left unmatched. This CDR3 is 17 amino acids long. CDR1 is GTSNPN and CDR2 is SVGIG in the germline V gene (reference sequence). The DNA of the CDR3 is TGTGCCTGGGCTTGGACTAGCGGGGGGGCGGTCACCGGGGAGCTGTTTTTT. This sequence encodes CAWAWTSGGAVTGELFF.

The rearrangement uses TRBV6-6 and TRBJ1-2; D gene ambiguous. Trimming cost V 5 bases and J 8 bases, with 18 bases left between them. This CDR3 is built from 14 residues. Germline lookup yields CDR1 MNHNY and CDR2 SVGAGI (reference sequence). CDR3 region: CASSSGSHRQGYTF. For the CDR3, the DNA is TGTGCCAGCAGTAGCGGGAGCCACCGGCAGGGCTACACCTTC.

DNA for the CDR3: TGTGCCAGCAGCTTGCCGGGTTGGAGTAACTATGGCTACACCTTC. It yields the protein CASSLPGWSNYGYTF. The genes are TRBV5-8 and TRBJ1-2; D ambiguous. This CDR3 is built from 15 residues. The germline gives CDR1 SGHTS, CDR2 YDEGEE. The ends were cut back, 1 base at V and 1 base at J, with 11 bases in the middle. The full variable domain, with the rest looked up from reference TRBV5-8 and TRBJ1-2, is EAGVTQSPTHLIKTRGQQATLRCSPISGHTSVYWYQQALGLGLQFLLWYDEGEERNRGNFPPRFSGRQFPNYSSELNVNALELEDSALYLCASSLPGWSNYGYTFGSGTRLTVV.

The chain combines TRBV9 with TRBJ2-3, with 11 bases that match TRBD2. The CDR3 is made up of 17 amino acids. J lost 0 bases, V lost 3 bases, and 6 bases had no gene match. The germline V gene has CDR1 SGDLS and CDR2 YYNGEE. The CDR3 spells CASSASGTSGSTDTQYF. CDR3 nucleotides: TGTGCCAGCAGCGCCTCCGGGACTAGCGGTAGCACAGATACGCAGTATTTT.

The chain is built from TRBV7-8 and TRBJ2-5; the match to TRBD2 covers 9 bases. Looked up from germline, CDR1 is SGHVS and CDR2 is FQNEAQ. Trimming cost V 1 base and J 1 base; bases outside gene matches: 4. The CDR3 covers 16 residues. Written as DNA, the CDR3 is TGTGCCAGCAGCTTAGGGAGACTAGCGGTCCAAGAGACCCAGTACTTC. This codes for CASSLGRLAVQETQYF.

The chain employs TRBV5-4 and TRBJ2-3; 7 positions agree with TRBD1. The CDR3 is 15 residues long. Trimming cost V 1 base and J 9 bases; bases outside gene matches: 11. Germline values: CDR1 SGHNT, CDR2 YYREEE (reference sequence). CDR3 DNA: TGTGCCAGCAGCTTGTGGACAAGACAGGGTGGAACGCAGTATTTT. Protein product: CASSLWTRQGGTQYF.

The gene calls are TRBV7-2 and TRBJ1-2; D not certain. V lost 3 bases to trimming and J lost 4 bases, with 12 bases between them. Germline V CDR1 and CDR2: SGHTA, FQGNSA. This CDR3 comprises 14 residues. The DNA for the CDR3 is TGTGCCAGCAGCTTCCCGGGGTTTAGCTATGGCTACACCTTC. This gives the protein CASSFPGFSYGYTF.

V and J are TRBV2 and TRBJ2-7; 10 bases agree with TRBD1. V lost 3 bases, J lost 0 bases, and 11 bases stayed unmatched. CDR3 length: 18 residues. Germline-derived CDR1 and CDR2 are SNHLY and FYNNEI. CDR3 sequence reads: CASSDLGTGDPDSYEQYF. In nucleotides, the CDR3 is TGTGCCAGCAGTGATCTGGGGACAGGGGATCCTGACTCCTACGAGCAGTACTTC.

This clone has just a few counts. CDR3 bases: TGCGCCAGCAGCGTGGTGCGGGCTAGCTACGGGCAAGAGACCCAGTACTTC. This codes for CASSVVRASYGQETQYF. V gene TRBV5-1 combines with J gene TRBJ2-5; D is perhaps TRBD2 (5 bases). Looked up from germline, CDR1 is SGHRS and CDR2 is YFSETQ. V was pared by 4 bases and J by 2 bases, with 21 bases between. The CDR3 consists of 17 residues.

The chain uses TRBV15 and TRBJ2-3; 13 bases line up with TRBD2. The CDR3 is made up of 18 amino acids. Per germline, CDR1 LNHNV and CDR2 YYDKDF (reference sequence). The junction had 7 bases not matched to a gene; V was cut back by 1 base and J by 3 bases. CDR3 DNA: TGTGCCACCAGCAGAGCTTCCAAGACTAGCGGGAGGACAGATACGCAGTATTTT. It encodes CATSRASKTSGRTDTQYF.

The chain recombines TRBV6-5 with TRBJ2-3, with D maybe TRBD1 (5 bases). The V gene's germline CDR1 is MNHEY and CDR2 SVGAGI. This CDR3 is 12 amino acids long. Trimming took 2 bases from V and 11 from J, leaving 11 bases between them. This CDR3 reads CASSYDRLKQYF. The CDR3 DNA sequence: TGTGCCAGCAGTTACGACAGATTAAAGCAGTATTTT.

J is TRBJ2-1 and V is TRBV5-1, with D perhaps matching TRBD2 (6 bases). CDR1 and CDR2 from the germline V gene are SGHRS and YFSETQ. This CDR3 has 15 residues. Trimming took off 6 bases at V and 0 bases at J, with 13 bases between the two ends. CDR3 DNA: TGCGCCAGCACCATAGCGGAGAGCTCCTACAATGAGCAGTTCTTC. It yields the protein CASTIAESSYNEQFF.

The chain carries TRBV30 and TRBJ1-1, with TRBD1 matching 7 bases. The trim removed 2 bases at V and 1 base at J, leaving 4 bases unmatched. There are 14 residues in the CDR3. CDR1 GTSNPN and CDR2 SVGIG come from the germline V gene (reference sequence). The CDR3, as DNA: TGTGCCTGGAGTCCGGGACAGCCGAACACTGAAGCTTTCTTT. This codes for CAWSPGQPNTEAFF.

The CDR3 sequence: CASSLRQNPGNTIYF. The DNA of the CDR3 is TGTGCCAGCAGTTTAAGACAGAATCCTGGAAACACCATATATTTT. V usage is TRBV28 and J usage is TRBJ1-3; a possible D gene is TRBD1 (5 bases). Trimming shortened V by 2 bases and J by 2 bases, and 10 bases separated the two germline ends. This CDR3 has 15 residues. CDR1 and CDR2 (germline): MDHEN, SYDVKM.

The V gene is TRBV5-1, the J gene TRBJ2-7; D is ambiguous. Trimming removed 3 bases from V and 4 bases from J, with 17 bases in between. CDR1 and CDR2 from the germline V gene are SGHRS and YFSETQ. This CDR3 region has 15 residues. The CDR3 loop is CASSWRLDGTYEQYF. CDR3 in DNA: TGCGCCAGCAGCTGGCGGTTAGACGGAACTTACGAGCAGTACTTC. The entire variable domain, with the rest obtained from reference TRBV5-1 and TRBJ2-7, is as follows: KAGVTQTPRYLIKTRGQQVTLSCSPISGHRSVSWYQQTPGQGLQFLFEYFSETQRNKGNFPGRFSGRQFSNSRSEMNVSTLELGDSALYLCASSWRLDGTYEQYFGPGTRLTVT.

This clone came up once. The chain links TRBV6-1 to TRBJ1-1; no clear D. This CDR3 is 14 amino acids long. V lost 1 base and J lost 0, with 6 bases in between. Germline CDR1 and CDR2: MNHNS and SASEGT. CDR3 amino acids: CASSEGQLNTEAFF. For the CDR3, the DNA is TGTGCCAGCAGTGAAGGGCAGTTGAACACTGAAGCTTTCTTT.

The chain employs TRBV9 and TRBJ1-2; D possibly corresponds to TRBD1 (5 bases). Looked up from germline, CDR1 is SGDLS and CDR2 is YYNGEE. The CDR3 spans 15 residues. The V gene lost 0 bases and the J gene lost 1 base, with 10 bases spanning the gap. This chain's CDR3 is CASSVDRSLNYGYTF. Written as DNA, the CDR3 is TGTGCCAGCAGCGTAGACAGGAGCCTTAACTATGGCTACACCTTC. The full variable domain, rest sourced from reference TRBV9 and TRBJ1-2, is DSGVTQTPKHLITATGQRVTLRCSPRSGDLSVYWYQQSLDQGLQFLIQYYNGEERAKGNILERFSAQQFPDLHSELNLSSLELGDSALYFCASSVDRSLNYGYTFGSGTRLTVV.

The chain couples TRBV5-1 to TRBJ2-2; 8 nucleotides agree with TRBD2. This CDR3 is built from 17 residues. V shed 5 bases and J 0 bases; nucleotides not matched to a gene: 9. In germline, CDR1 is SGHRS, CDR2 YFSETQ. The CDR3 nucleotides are TGCGCCAGCAGTTTCAGCGGGAGTCGAGCGAACACCGGGGAGCTGTTTTTT. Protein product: CASSFSGSRANTGELFF.

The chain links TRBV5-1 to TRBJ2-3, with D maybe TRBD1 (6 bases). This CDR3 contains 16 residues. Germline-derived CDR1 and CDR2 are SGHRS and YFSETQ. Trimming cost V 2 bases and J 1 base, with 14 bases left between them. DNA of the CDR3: TGCGCCAGCAGCTTATACAGGGTTGAGGGCACAGATACGCAGTATTTT. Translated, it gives CASSLYRVEGTDTQYF.

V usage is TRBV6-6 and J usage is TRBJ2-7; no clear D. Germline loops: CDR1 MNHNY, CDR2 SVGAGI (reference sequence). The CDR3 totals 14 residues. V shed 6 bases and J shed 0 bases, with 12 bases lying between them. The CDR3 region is CASSPGGTSYEQYF. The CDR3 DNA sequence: TGTGCCAGCAGCCCGGGTGGCACCTCCTACGAGCAGTACTTC.

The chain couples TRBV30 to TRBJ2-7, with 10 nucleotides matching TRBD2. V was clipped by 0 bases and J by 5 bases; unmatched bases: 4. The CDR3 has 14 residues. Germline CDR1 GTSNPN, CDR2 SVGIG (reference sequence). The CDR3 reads CAWSVGTSVDEQYF. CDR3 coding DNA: TGTGCCTGGAGTGTCGGGACTAGCGTCGACGAGCAGTACTTC.

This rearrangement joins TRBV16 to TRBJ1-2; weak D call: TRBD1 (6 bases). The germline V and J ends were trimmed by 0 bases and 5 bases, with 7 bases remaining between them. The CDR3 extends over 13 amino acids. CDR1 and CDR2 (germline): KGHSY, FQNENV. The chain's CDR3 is CASSQSTGYGYTF. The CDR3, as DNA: TGTGCCAGCAGCCAATCGACAGGTTATGGCTACACCTTC.

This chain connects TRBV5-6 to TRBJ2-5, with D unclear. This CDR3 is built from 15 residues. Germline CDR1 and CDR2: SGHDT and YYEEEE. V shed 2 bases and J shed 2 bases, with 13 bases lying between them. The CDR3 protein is CASSFKFSGQETQYF. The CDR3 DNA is TGTGCCAGCAGCTTTAAGTTTTCGGGTCAAGAGACCCAGTACTTC.

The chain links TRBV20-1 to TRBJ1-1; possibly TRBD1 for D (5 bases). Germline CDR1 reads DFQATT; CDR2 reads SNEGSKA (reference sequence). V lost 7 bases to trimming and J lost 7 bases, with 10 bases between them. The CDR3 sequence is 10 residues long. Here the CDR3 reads CSVDGGEAFF. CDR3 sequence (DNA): TGCAGTGTAGACGGGGGTGAAGCTTTCTTT.

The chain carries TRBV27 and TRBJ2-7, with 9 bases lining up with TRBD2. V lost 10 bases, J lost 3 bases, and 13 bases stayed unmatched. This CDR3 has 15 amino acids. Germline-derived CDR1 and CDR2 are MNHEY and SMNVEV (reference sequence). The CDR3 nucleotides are TGTGCCACCCGGGTAGCTAGCGGGATGTACTACGAGCAGTACTTC. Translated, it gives CATRVASGMYYEQYF.

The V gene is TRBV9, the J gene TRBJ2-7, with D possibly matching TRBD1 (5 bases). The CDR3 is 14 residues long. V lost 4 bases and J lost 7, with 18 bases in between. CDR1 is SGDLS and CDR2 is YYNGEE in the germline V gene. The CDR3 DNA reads TGTGCCAGCAGCCCGGCAGGGTACCTATGGGAGCAGTACTTC. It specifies CASSPAGYLWEQYF.